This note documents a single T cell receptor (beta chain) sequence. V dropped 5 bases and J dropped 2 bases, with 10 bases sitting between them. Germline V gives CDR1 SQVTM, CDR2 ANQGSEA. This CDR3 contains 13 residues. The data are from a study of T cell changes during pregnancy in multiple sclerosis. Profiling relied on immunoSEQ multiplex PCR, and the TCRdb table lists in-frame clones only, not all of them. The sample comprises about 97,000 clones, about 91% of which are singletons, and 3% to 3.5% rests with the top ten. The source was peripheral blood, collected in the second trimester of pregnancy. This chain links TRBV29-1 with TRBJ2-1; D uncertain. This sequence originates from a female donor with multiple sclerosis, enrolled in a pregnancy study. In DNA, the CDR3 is TGCAGCGTTCCTCAGTTACCCTACAATGAGCAGTTCTTC. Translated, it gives CSVPQLPYNEQFF.